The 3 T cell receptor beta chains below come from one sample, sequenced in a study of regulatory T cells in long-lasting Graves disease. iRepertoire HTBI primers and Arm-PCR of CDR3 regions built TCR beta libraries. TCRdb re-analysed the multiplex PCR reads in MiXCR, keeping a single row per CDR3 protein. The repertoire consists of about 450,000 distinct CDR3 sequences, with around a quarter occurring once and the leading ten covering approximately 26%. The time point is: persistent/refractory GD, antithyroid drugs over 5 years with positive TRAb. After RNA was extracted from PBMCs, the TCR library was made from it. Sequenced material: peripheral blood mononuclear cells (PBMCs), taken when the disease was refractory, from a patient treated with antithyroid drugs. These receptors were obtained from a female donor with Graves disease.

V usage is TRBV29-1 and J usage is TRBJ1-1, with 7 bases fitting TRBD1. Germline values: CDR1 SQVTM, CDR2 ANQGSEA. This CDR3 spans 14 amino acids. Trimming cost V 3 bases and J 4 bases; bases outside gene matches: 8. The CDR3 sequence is CSVDRGNTGTEAFF. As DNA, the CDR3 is TGCAGCGTTGACAGGGGGAACACCGGCACTGAAGCTTTCTTT.

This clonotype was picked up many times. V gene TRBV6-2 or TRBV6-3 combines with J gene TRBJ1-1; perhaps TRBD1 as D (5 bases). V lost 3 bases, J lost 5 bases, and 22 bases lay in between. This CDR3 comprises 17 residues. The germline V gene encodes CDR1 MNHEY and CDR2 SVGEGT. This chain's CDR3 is CASSYVALGRRVTEAFF. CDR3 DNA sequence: TGTGCCAGCAGTTATGTGGCCTTGGGACGTCGGGTTACTGAAGCTTTCTTT.

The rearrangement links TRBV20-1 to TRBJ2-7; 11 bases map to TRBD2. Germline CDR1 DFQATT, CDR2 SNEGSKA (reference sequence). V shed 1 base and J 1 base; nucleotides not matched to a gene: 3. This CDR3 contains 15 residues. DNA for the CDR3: TGCAGTGCTAGAGCGACTAGCGGGGTGTCCTACGAGCAGTACTTC. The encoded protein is CSARATSGVSYEQYF.